A selection of T cell receptor beta chains follows, all from one sample in a study of blood T cell repertoires in COVID-19. TCRdb's copy holds only in-frame clones and misses some; the assay was immunoSEQ multiplex PCR. The table includes fewer than 400,000 clones, around 84% detected once. Sequencing was performed on peripheral blood. These receptors all stem from a young woman with acute or convalescent COVID-19. The CDR3 runs from the conserved cysteine through the conserved F or W. D genes are given only for firm matches. Not every row has a clone size; where given, it reads once, few, many or a size class.

size,D,J,V,CDR3,DNA
few,NA,TRBJ1-2,TRBV5-1,CANNYTRTANYGYTF,TGCGCCAACAATTATACCAGGACAGCTAACTATGGCTACACCTTC
NA,NA,TRBJ1-6,TRBV5-8,CASSLLRTASYNSPLHF,TGTGCCAGCAGCTTATTAAGGACAGCCTCCTATAATTCACCCCTCCACTTT
NA,TRBD2,TRBJ2-1,TRBV7-3,CASSQIGGEQFF,TGTGCCAGCAGTCAAATCGGGGGGGAGCAGTTCTTC
NA,NA,TRBJ1-5,TRBV5-6,CASSLGGSVNQPQHF,TGTGCCAGCAGCTTGGGTGGTAGTGTCAATCAGCCCCAGCATTTT
NA,TRBD2,TRBJ2-5,TRBV6-2/TRBV6-3,CASSYSTSGGGGETQYF,TGTGCCAGCAGTTACTCTACTAGCGGGGGAGGGGGAGAGACCCAGTACTTC
NA,NA,TRBJ2-1,TRBV10-3,CAISELSRGPEQSYNEQFF,TGTGCCATCAGTGAACTTAGCAGGGGACCCGAGCAATCCTACAATGAGCAGTTCTTC
NA,NA,TRBJ2-2,TRBV18,CASSPGLTGELFF,TGTGCCAGCTCACCAGGACTAACCGGGGAGCTGTTTTTT
NA,TRBD1,TRBJ1-3,TRBV3-1/TRBV3-2,CASSRDRGNTIYF,TGTGCCAGCAGCCGGGACAGAGGAAACACCATATATTTT
NA,NA,TRBJ2-1,TRBV19,CASSAYNEQFF,TGTGCCAGTAGCGCCTACAATGAGCAGTTCTTC
NA,TRBD1,TRBJ1-4,TRBV2,CASIRDSEKLFF,TGTGCCAGCATCCGGGACAGTGAAAAACTGTTTTTT
NA,NA,TRBJ2-1,TRBV5-1,CASSYSDSPYNEQFF,TGCGCCAGCAGTTATAGCGATAGCCCTTACAATGAGCAGTTCTTC
NA,NA,TRBJ1-1,TRBV5-1,CASSSVPREYTEAFF,TGCGCCAGCAGCTCGGTCCCACGAGAATACACTGAAGCTTTCTTT
once,TRBD1,TRBJ1-2,TRBV5-4,CASNINRGGYTF,TGTGCCAGCAACATTAACAGGGGCGGCTACACCTTC
NA,TRBD2,TRBJ2-7,TRBV27,CASSSPGLASYEQYF,TGTGCCAGCAGTTCCCCGGGACTAGCGTCCTACGAGCAGTACTTC
many,TRBD1,TRBJ2-7,TRBV30,CAWSVRDRGTYEQYF,TGTGCCTGGAGTGTAAGAGACAGGGGCACTTACGAGCAGTACTTC
NA,TRBD1,TRBJ1-6,TRBV12-5,CASGLVSTGVSPLHF,TGTGCTAGTGGTTTGGTATCCACAGGGGTTTCACCCCTCCACTTT
NA,TRBD1,TRBJ1-5,TRBV9,CASSTGQGSQPQHF,TGTGCCAGCAGCACGGGACAGGGGAGTCAGCCCCAGCATTTT
NA,TRBD1,TRBJ1-5,TRBV2,CASSEFEGQIGQPQHF,TGTGCCAGCAGTGAGTTTGAGGGACAGATCGGGCAGCCCCAGCATTTT
NA,TRBD1,TRBJ1-2,TRBV5-4,CASSYETGTGYTF,TGTGCCAGCAGCTATGAGACAGGGACTGGCTACACCTTC
NA,NA,TRBJ1-1,TRBV28,CASSHPRLNTEAFF,TGTGCCAGCAGTCACCCCAGGTTGAACACTGAAGCTTTCTTT
NA,NA,TRBJ1-3,TRBV6-5,CASSQRGFSGNTIYF,TGTGCCAGCAGCCAGCGGGGGTTCTCTGGAAACACCATATATTTT
NA,NA,TRBJ1-1,TRBV10-3,CAISAGSDYTEAFF,TGTGCCATCAGTGCCGGGTCCGACTACACTGAAGCTTTCTTT
NA,TRBD1,TRBJ1-1,TRBV24-1,CATSDTGVTEAFF,TGTGCCACCAGTGATACAGGGGTAACTGAAGCTTTCTTT
NA,NA,TRBJ2-6,TRBV28,CASGVVLSSGANVLTF,TGTGCCAGCGGAGTCGTCCTGAGCTCTGGGGCCAACGTCCTGACTTTC
NA,TRBD1,TRBJ2-1,TRBV28,CASSLNTGGLYNEQFF,TGTGCCAGCAGCCTTAATACAGGGGGGCTTTACAATGAGCAGTTCTTC
NA,TRBD2,TRBJ2-3,TRBV11-3,CASSPGLAGDGTDTQYF,TGTGCCAGCAGCCCCGGACTAGCGGGAGATGGAACAGATACGCAGTATTTT
NA,NA,TRBJ2-7,TRBV5-1,CASSPQGSYEQYF,TGCGCCAGCAGTCCCCAGGGATCCTACGAGCAGTACTTC
NA,NA,TRBJ1-1,TRBV10-1,CASSLQGSTEAFF,TGCGCCAGCAGTTTACAGGGTAGCACTGAAGCTTTCTTT